These T cell receptor beta chains were read from a single sample in a study of beta chain features in type 1 diabetes. Data came from immunoSEQ multiplex PCR; TCRdb stores just in-frame clones and leaves some out. The repertoire holds about 360,000 clones, roughly 12% seen once, with 0.017% in the top ten. Sequences were obtained from naive CD4+ T cells from blood. The receptors here all came from a man younger than 35 in good health. Each CDR3 is given without its conserved first and last residue.

j_call v_call cdr3_aa
TRBJ2-7 TRBV28 ASTTGVYEQY
TRBJ2-7 TRBV13 ASSLQPSSLEQY
TRBJ2-7 TRBV5-1 ASSSSPRLDSTTSYEQY
TRBJ2-2 TRBV7-2 ASSFLEGNGGELF
TRBJ2-1 TRBV30 AWRALADNDEQF
TRBJ1-6 TRBV5-6 ASDLGGNNSPLH
TRBJ1-2 TRBV20-1 SARYGYT
TRBJ1-3 TRBV19 ASIDDSSGNTIY
TRBJ2-5 TRBV11-2 ASSGGTSGETQY
TRBJ2-3 TRBV4-3 ASSPGLAGGPDTQY
TRBJ1-3 TRBV30 AWSVRARVGNTIY
TRBJ2-6 TRBV11-2 ASSLDGQAAGANVLT
TRBJ1-2 TRBV4-2 ASSQDLRAGENYGYT
TRBJ2-5 TRBV6-5 ASRTSGETQY
TRBJ1-2 TRBV27 ASSSIRTGVNGYT
TRBJ2-3 TRBV5-4 ASSLGGLAGRADTQY
TRBJ2-2 TRBV23-1 ASPPSEQGTGELF
TRBJ1-1 TRBV30 AWGPGLTEAF
TRBJ1-4 TRBV7-2 ASSASGGRTNEKLF
TRBJ2-7 TRBV28 ASRPGGIPYEQY
TRBJ1-2 TRBV25-1 ASRRTGIFYGYT
TRBJ2-3 TRBV4-3 ASSQAPGQETDTQY
TRBJ1-3 TRBV28 ASRVTGNSGNTIY
TRBJ2-3 TRBV15 ATSRGGQGADTQY
TRBJ2-5 TRBV6-6 ASSYRQPTQETQY
TRBJ1-2 TRBV28 ASTPELRGYT
TRBJ2-2 TRBV7-3 ASSPPNGGQTGELF
TRBJ2-7 TRBV6-1 ASSDSRGGEQY
TRBJ2-7 TRBV9 ANSSTQGYEQY
TRBJ2-1 TRBV4-3 ASSQSSGRAYNEQF
TRBJ1-2 TRBV5-4 ASSLLVNYGYT
TRBJ2-5 TRBV30 AWSGDRGETQY
TRBJ2-7 TRBV7-2 ASSQNAGSYEQY
TRBJ2-5 TRBV9 ASSVGTGPWETQY
TRBJ2-7 TRBV28 ASSLRVYGVASLLY
TRBJ2-7 TRBV5-1 ASSSGGGPYEQY
TRBJ2-1 TRBV7-6 ASSLAYVSGGPGEQF
TRBJ1-1 TRBV7-9 ASSYLVTEAF
TRBJ2-3 TRBV7-3 ASSPGLAGWADTQY
TRBJ2-3 TRBV28 ASSFGSTDTQY
TRBJ1-2 TRBV5-4 ASTKTGLDGYT
TRBJ2-5 TRBV5-6 ASRRTQETQY
TRBJ2-7 TRBV6-1 ASRQGHEQY
TRBJ2-7 TRBV29-1 SVPASGGPYEQY
TRBJ1-1 TRBV7-3 ASSSTGFAEAF
TRBJ2-5 TRBV7-7 ASSLGRQGETQY
TRBJ1-2 TRBV9 ASSVASSYGYT
TRBJ2-7 TRBV10-3 AISDRGSSYEQY
TRBJ1-2 TRBV7-2 ASSSRTGGRGGYT
TRBJ1-3 TRBV5-4 AGLNWGSRNTIY
TRBJ2-1 TRBV18 ASPGLAGLNEQF
TRBJ2-1 TRBV28 ASRAGASSYNEQF
TRBJ2-3 TRBV29-1 SIGGTSTDTQY
TRBJ2-7 TRBV27 ASSFWSGSYEQY
TRBJ2-5 TRBV29-1 SVVAAGGPETQY